Listed below are T cell receptor beta chains from one sample, sequenced in a study of early T cells in non-severe SARS-CoV-2 infection. TCRdb ran MiXCR on the 5' RACE reads and lists one entry per CDR3 protein. In the table there are about 80,000 distinct CDR3 sequences, about 12% of which are singletons. Here the sequenced sample was whole blood, taken at baseline. The receptor set was obtained from an adult who was a healthcare worker with PCR-confirmed SARS-CoV-2 infection or an uninfected control (not recorded which). The donor label of this sample is uncertain. CDR3s include the opening cysteine and the closing phenylalanine or tryptophan. D genes are given only for firm matches. Size is omitted from some rows. Given values are once, few, many or a class for expanded clones.

TRBJ2-7 NA TRBV18 many CASSPPGMGQQYEQYF TGTGCCAGCTCACCTCCTGGAATGGGGCAACAATACGAGCAGTACTTC
TRBJ2-3 NA TRBV30 many CAWRRGSTQYF TGTGCCTGGAGGAGGGGGTCCACGCAGTATTTT
TRBJ1-2 NA TRBV20-1 many CSARDFNREKGYTF TGCAGTGCTAGAGATTTCAACAGGGAGAAAGGCTACACCTTC
TRBJ2-7 NA TRBV4-2 few CASSRDYGTGGPYEQYF TGTGCCAGCAGCCGAGACTACGGGACGGGGGGCCCCTACGAGCAGTACTTC
TRBJ1-2 NA TRBV5-1 NA CASSFGQVDLDGYTF TGCGCCAGCAGCTTTGGGCAGGTCGATCTCGATGGCTACACCTTC
TRBJ1-6 NA TRBV5-8 many CASSLWNSPLHF TGTGCCAGCAGCTTGTGGAATTCACCCCTCCACTTT
TRBJ1-2 NA TRBV7-6 NA CASSWKPTGGYTF TGTGCCAGCAGCTGGAAACCAACGGGTGGCTACACCTTC
TRBJ1-4 NA TRBV28 few CASRQGNEKLFF TGTGCCAGCAGGCAGGGAAATGAAAAACTGTTTTTT
TRBJ2-7 NA TRBV25-1 NA CASSRQPPLDGQYF TGTGCCAGCAGTAGACAGCCCCCTCTCGACGGGCAGTACTTC
TRBJ2-6 NA TRBV12-3/TRBV12-4 NA CAHYLGGEHPGANVLTF TGTGCCCATTACCTTGGGGGAGAACACCCTGGGGCCAACGTCCTGACTTTC
TRBJ2-3 NA TRBV20-1 NA CSAKGWGITDTQYF TGCAGTGCTAAAGGGTGGGGGATAACAGATACGCAGTATTTT
TRBJ2-7 NA TRBV20-1 NA CSAFSPSRAYEQYF TGCAGTGCTTTCAGCCCTAGCCGCGCATACGAGCAGTACTTC
TRBJ2-3 NA TRBV5-1 few CASSLVPQSTDTQYF TGCGCCAGCAGCTTGGTTCCGCAGAGCACAGATACGCAGTATTTT
TRBJ2-1 NA TRBV21-1 few CASSTKTGTPLIVEQFF TGTGCCAGCAGCACTAAGACCGGGACACCTCTAATCGTCGAGCAGTTCTTC
TRBJ2-5 NA TRBV12-3/TRBV12-4 many CASSLAQSYGETQYF TGTGCCAGCAGTTTAGCGCAGAGCTATGGAGAGACCCAGTACTTC
TRBJ1-4 TRBD1 TRBV5-1 many CASSLDPRTGSEKLFF TGCGCCAGCAGCCTGGACCCCCGGACAGGGTCTGAAAAACTGTTTTTT
TRBJ2-7 NA TRBV10-2 many CASSEDAYEQYF TGCGCCAGCAGTGAGGATGCCTACGAGCAGTACTTC
TRBJ2-1 TRBD1 TRBV9 NA CASSFPRGQVTGNEQFF TGTGCCAGCAGCTTCCCCAGGGGGCAGGTCACTGGCAATGAGCAGTTCTTC
TRBJ1-4 NA TRBV7-9 few CASSLKGSGEKLFF TGTGCCAGCAGCCTAAAGGGGAGCGGGGAAAAACTGTTTTTT
TRBJ2-7 NA TRBV30 few CAWRERGIREQYF TGTGCCTGGAGGGAGCGAGGGATCCGCGAGCAGTACTTC
TRBJ1-2 NA TRBV21-1 NA CAILKRGYYGYTF TGTGCCATCCTAAAAAGGGGGTACTATGGCTACACCTTC
TRBJ2-6 TRBD1 TRBV9 many CASSVGTGYISGANVLTF TGTGCCAGCAGCGTAGGGACAGGCTACATCTCTGGGGCCAACGTCCTGACTTTC
TRBJ2-1 TRBD2 TRBV20-1 NA CSARAVPRESPYNEQFF TGCAGTGCTAGAGCCGTCCCGCGGGAGTCTCCCTACAATGAGCAGTTCTTC
TRBJ1-5 NA TRBV20-1 few CSASPGPKLPQHF TGCAGTGCTAGCCCCGGGCCTAAGCTGCCCCAGCATTTT
TRBJ1-5 NA TRBV12-3/TRBV12-4 many CASSFAQGSNQPQHF TGTGCCAGCAGTTTTGCGCAGGGGAGTAATCAGCCCCAGCATTTT
TRBJ1-2 NA TRBV5-5 NA CASSLNPSNYGYTF TGTGCCAGCAGCTTGAATCCCAGTAACTATGGCTACACCTTC
TRBJ1-1 NA TRBV5-6 NA CASSFGTEAFF TGTGCCAGCAGCTTCGGGACTGAAGCTTTCTTT
TRBJ2-3 NA TRBV20-1 many CSARTWTGADTQYF TGCAGTGCTAGAACCTGGACGGGCGCAGATACGCAGTATTTT
TRBJ2-5 TRBD2 TRBV14 NA CASSQTSGGEETQYF TGTGCCAGCAGCCAAACTAGCGGGGGAGAAGAGACCCAGTACTTC
TRBJ2-7 NA TRBV2 few CASSDLVRYEQYF TGTGCCAGCAGTGACCTTGTTCGCTACGAGCAGTACTTC
TRBJ2-3 NA TRBV7-8 NA CASSFSGRDVADTQYF TGTGCCAGCAGCTTCAGCGGCAGGGATGTGGCAGATACGCAGTATTTT
TRBJ2-7 TRBD1 TRBV29-1 NA CSVGPTGALNEQYF TGCAGCGTTGGCCCGACAGGGGCTCTGAACGAGCAGTACTTC
TRBJ1-6 NA TRBV7-2 few CASSLVAGSDSPLHF TGTGCCAGCAGCTTAGTGGCAGGGTCGGATTCACCCCTCCACTTT
TRBJ2-3 TRBD1 TRBV9 few CASSAQPGQGMLDTQYF TGTGCCAGCAGCGCTCAACCGGGACAGGGGATGTTGGATACGCAGTATTTT
TRBJ2-7 TRBD2 TRBV4-1 NA CASSQTLAGVNEQYF TGCGCCAGCAGCCAGACACTAGCGGGAGTAAACGAGCAGTACTTC
TRBJ2-7 TRBD2 TRBV18 many CASSPSGGWNEQYF TGTGCCAGCTCACCATCCGGGGGGTGGAACGAGCAGTACTTC
TRBJ2-7 NA TRBV7-9 many CASSPGWNEQYF TGTGCCAGCAGCCCGGGGTGGAACGAGCAGTACTTC
TRBJ2-1 NA TRBV4-1 NA CASSQDRRGSNEQFF TGCGCCAGCAGCCAAGATAGACGGGGGAGCAATGAGCAGTTCTTC
TRBJ1-1 NA TRBV10-2 few CASSEFRSNTEAFF TGCGCCAGCAGTGAGTTTAGATCGAACACTGAAGCTTTCTTT
TRBJ2-7 NA TRBV5-1 many CASSPDRNYEQYF TGCGCCAGCAGTCCAGACAGGAACTACGAGCAGTACTTC
TRBJ1-2 NA TRBV6-2/TRBV6-3 many CASSHFISGLNYGYTF TGTGCCAGCAGCCATTTCATTTCGGGGCTAAACTATGGCTACACCTTC
TRBJ1-2 NA TRBV3-1 NA CASSHSAKVLYGYTF TGTGCCAGCAGCCATTCTGCCAAGGTCTTGTATGGCTACACCTTC
TRBJ2-5 TRBD2 TRBV5-4 few CASSLAKRGGETQYF TGTGCCAGCAGCTTGGCCAAGCGGGGAGGGGAGACCCAGTACTTC
TRBJ2-5 TRBD1 TRBV7-9 NA CASSQQGSQETQYF TGTGCCAGCAGCCAACAGGGGTCCCAAGAGACCCAGTACTTC
TRBJ2-1 NA TRBV6-2/TRBV6-3 once CASSDSRHEQFF TGTGCCAGCAGCGACAGCCGTCATGAGCAGTTCTTC
TRBJ1-2 NA TRBV20-1 many CSERGRGYTF TGCAGTGAAAGAGGGAGAGGCTACACCTTC
TRBJ2-5 TRBD2 TRBV7-8 few CASSAKRLARETQYF TGTGCCAGCAGCGCCAAACGACTAGCTCGGGAGACCCAGTACTTC
TRBJ2-3 NA TRBV11-3 NA CASTSSPSDTQYF TGTGCCAGCACCTCCAGCCCCTCAGATACGCAGTATTTT
TRBJ2-7 NA TRBV6-4 few CASSREIWGEQYF TGTGCCAGCAGCCGAGAGATCTGGGGCGAGCAGTACTTC
TRBJ1-2 NA TRBV11-3 few CASSFGRGEGYTF TGTGCCAGCAGCTTCGGCAGGGGTGAAGGCTACACCTTC
TRBJ2-3 NA TRBV6-9 few CASSSLVAVSPGDTQYF TGTGCCAGCAGTTCACTAGTCGCTGTCTCCCCAGGGGATACGCAGTATTTT
TRBJ2-1 NA TRBV5-1 few CASSLVDALSEQFF TGCGCCAGCAGCTTGGTGGACGCCCTGTCGGAGCAGTTCTTC
TRBJ2-5 TRBD2 TRBV5-1 few CASRLNSGSQETQYF TGCGCCAGCAGACTGAATAGCGGGAGCCAAGAGACCCAGTACTTC